This T cell receptor (beta chain) originates from a study of T cells in Graves' hyperthyroidism and ophthalmopathy. TCR beta CDR3 regions were amplified from RNA. A first-round RT-PCR of the TCR CDR3 used the HTBI primer set. TCRdb passed the multiplex PCR reads through MiXCR, listing each CDR3 protein once. The top ten clones hold around a third of a sample with 700,000 to 850,000 distinct CDR3 sequences, 30% to 40% of them seen once. This clonotype was observed at least ten times. The antigen remains unidentified. This CDR3 has 11 amino acids. V lost 4 bases to trimming and J lost 9 bases, with 10 bases between them. Germline V gives CDR1 SGHRS, CDR2 YFSETQ. Patients were excluded for uncontrolled infection, other autoimmune disease, pregnancy or lactation. Study-wide results and caveats: The model anticipated ophthalmopathy a median approximately 6.6 months pre-onset.

The chain is built from TRBV5-1 and TRBJ1-2, with D perhaps TRBD1 (5 bases). This TCR derives from a woman aged 35 to 49 with Graves' hyperthyroidism. The sample comprised blood. CDR3 protein: CASSRDGSYTF. The CDR3 bases are TGCGCCAGCAGCCGGGACGGAAGCTACACCTTC. Filled out from reference TRBV5-1 and TRBJ1-2, the complete variable domain reads KAGVTQTPRYLIKTRGQQVTLSCSPISGHRSVSWYQQTPGQGLQFLFEYFSETQRNKGNFPGRFSGRQFSNSRSEMNVSTLELGDSALYLCASSRDGSYTFGSGTRLTVV.